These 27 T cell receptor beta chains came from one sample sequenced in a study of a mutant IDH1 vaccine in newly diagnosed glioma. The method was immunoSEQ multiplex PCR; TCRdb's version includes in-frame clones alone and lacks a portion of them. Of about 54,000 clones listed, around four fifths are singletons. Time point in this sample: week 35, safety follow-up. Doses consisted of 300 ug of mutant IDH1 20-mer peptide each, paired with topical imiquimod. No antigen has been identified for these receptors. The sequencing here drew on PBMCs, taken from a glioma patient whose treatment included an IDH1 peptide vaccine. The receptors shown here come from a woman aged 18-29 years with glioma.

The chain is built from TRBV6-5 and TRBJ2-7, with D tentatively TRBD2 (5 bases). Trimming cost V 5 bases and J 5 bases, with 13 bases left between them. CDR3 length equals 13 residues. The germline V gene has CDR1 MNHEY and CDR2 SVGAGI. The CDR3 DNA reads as TGTGCCAGCAGTCCCACCCTCGGGAACGAGCAGTACTTC. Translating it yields CASSPTLGNEQYF.

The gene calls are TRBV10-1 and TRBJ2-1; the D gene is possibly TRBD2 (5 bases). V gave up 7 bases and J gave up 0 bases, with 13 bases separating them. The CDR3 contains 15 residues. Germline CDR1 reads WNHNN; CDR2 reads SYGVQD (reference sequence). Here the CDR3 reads CASTLDSSSYNEQFF. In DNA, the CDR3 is TGCGCCAGCACCCTGGACTCGAGCTCCTACAATGAGCAGTTCTTC.

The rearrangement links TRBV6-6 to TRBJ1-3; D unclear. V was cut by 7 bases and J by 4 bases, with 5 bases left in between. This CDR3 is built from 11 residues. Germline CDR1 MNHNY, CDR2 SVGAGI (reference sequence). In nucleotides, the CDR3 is TGTGCCAGCACTCCCGGAAACACCATATATTTT. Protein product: CASTPGNTIYF.

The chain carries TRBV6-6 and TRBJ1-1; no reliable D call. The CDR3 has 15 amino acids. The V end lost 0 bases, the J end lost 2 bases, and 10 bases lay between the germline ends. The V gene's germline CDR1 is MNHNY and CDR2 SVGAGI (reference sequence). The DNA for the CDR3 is TGTGCCAGCAGTTACTCTCTGCCGATAAACACTGAAGCTTTCTTT. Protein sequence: CASSYSLPINTEAFF.

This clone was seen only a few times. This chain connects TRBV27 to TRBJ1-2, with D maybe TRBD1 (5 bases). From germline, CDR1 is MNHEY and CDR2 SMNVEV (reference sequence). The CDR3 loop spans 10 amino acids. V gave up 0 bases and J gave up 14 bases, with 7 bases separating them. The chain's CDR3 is CASSLSRGTF. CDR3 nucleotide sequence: TGTGCCAGCAGTTTATCGAGGGGAACCTTC.

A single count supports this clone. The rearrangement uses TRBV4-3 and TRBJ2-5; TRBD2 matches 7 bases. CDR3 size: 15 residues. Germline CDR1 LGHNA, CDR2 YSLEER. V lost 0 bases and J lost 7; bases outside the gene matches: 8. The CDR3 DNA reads TGCGCCAGCAGCCAAGAAGGCCGCGGGGGAGGGACCCAGTACTTC. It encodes CASSQEGRGGGTQYF.

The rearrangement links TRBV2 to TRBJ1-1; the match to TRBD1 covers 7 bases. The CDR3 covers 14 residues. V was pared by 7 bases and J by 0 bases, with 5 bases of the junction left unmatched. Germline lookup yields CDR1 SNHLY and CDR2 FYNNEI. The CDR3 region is CASTPGGMNTEAFF. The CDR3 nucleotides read TGTGCCAGCACCCCAGGGGGGATGAACACTGAAGCTTTCTTT.

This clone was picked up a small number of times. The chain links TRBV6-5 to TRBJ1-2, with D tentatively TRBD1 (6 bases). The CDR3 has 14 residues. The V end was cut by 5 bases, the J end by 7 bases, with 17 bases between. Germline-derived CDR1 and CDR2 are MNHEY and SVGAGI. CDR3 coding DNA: TGTGCCAGCAGTCCCCCCCAGGAGGGGGGTGGCTACACCTTC. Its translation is CASSPPQEGGGYTF.

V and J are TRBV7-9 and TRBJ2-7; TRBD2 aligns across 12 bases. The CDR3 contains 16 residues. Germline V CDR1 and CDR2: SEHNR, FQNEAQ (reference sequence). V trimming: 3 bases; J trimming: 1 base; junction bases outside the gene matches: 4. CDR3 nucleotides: TGTGCCAGCAGCTTCCCCCTAGCGGGAGGGTCCTACGAGCAGTACTTC. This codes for CASSFPLAGGSYEQYF. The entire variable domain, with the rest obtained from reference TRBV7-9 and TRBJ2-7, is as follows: DTGVSQNPRHKITKRGQNVTFRCDPISEHNRLYWYRQTLGQGPEFLTYFQNEAQLEKSRLLSDRFSAERPKGSFSTLEIQRTEQGDSAMYLCASSFPLAGGSYEQYFGPGTRLTVT.

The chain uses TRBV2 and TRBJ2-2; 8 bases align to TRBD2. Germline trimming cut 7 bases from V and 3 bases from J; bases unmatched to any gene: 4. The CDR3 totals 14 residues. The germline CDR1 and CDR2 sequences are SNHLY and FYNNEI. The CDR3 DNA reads TGTGCCAGCATCGCTAGCGGGTACACCGGGGAGCTGTTTTTT. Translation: CASIASGYTGELFF.

DNA of the CDR3: TGTGCCAGCAGTTACGCCACAGGGTTCGGAGCTTTCTTT. Translated, it gives CASSYATGFGAFF. The chain joins TRBV6-5 to TRBJ1-1, with D tentatively TRBD1 (6 bases). Per germline, CDR1 MNHEY and CDR2 SVGAGI. V was trimmed by 2 bases and J by 10 bases, leaving 14 bases between them. This CDR3 spans 13 amino acids.

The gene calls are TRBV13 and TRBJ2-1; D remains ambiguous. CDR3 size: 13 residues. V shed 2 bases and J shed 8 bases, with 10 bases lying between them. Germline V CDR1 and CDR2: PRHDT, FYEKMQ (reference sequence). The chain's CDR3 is CASSLYARDEQFF. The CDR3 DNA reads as TGTGCCAGCAGCTTATACGCACGGGATGAGCAGTTCTTC.

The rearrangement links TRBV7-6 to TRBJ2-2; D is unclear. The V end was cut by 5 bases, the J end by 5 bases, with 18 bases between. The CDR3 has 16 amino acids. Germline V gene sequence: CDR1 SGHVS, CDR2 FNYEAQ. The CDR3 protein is CASSDPLGSPTGELFF. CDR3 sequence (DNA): TGTGCCAGCAGCGATCCTCTCGGGTCGCCTACCGGGGAGCTGTTTTTT.

The CDR3 nucleotides read TGTGCCAGCAGCTCCCAGCGGGGGAGGTACAATGAGCAGTTCTTC. Its protein is CASSSQRGRYNEQFF. This chain joins TRBV5-4 and TRBJ2-1; 8 nucleotides align to TRBD2. Germline lookup yields CDR1 SGHNT and CDR2 YYREEE (reference sequence). The CDR3 runs 15 residues. The ends lost 3 bases at V and 4 bases at J; junction bases unmatched: 6.

The CDR3 sequence: CASSLNTEAFF. The CDR3 DNA is TGTGCCAGCAGCCTGAACACTGAAGCTTTCTTT. This sequence joins TRBV5-4 and TRBJ1-1; D is ambiguous. This CDR3 comprises 11 residues. Trimming removed 4 bases from V and 0 bases from J, with 1 base in between. Germline CDR1 SGHNT, CDR2 YYREEE (reference sequence).

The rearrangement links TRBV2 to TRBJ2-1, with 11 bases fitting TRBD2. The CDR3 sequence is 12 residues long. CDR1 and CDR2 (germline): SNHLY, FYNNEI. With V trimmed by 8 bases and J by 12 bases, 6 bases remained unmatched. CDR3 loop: CASGGLAEWQFF. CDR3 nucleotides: TGTGCCAGCGGGGGACTAGCGGAGTGGCAGTTCTTC.

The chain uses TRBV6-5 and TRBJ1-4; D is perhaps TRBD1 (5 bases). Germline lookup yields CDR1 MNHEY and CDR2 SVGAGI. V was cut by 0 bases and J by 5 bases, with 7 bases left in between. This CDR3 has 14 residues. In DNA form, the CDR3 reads TGTGCCAGCAGTTACTCTCCAGGGAATGAAAAACTGTTTTTT. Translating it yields CASSYSPGNEKLFF.

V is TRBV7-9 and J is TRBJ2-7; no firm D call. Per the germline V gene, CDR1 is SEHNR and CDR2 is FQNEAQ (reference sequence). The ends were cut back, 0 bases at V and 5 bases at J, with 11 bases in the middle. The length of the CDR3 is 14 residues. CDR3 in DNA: TGTGCCAGCAGCTTAGCGGGCAGGATGGACGAGCAGTACTTC. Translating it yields CASSLAGRMDEQYF.

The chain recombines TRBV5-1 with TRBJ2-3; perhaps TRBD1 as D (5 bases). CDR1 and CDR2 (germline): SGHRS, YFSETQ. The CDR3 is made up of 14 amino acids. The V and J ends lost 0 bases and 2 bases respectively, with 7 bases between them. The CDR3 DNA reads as TGCGCCAGCAGCTTGGGGGGCATCACAGATACGCAGTATTTT. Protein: CASSLGGITDTQYF.

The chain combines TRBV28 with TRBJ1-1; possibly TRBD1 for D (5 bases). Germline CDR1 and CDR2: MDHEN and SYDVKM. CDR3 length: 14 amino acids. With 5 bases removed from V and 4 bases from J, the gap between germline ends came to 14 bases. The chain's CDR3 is CASSRGGYGTEAFF. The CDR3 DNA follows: TGTGCCAGCAGTCGGGGGGGTTACGGCACTGAAGCTTTCTTT.

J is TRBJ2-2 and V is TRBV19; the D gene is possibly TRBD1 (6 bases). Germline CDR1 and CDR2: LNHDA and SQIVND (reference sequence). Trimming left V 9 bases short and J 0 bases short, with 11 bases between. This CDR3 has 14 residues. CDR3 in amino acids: CASYQGTNTGELFF. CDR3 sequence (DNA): TGTGCCAGCTATCAGGGGACGAACACCGGGGAGCTGTTTTTT.

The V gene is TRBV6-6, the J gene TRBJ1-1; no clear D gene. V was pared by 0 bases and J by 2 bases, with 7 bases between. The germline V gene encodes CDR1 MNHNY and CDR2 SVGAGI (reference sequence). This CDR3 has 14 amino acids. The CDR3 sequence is CASSYSMGNTEAFF. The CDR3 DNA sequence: TGTGCCAGCAGTTACTCCATGGGTAACACTGAAGCTTTCTTT.

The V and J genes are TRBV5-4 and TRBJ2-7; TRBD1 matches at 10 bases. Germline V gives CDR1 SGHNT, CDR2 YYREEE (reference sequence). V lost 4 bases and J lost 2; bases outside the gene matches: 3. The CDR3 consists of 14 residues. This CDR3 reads CASSLGQGAYEQYF. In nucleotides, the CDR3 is TGTGCCAGCAGCCTTGGACAGGGGGCCTACGAGCAGTACTTC.

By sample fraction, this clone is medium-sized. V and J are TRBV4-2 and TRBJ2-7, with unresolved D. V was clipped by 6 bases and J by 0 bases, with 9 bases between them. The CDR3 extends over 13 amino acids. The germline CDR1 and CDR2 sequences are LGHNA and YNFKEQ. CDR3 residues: CASRVFGSYEQYF. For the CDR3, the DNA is TGTGCCAGCAGAGTCTTCGGCTCCTACGAGCAGTACTTC.

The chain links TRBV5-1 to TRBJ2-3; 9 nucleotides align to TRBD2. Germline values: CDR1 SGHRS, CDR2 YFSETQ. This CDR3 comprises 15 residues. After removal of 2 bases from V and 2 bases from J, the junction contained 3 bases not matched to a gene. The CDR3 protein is CASSFRLADTDTQYF. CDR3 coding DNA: TGCGCCAGCAGCTTCCGACTAGCGGACACAGATACGCAGTATTTT. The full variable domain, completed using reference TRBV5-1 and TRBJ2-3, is KAGVTQTPRYLIKTRGQQVTLSCSPISGHRSVSWYQQTPGQGLQFLFEYFSETQRNKGNFPGRFSGRQFSNSRSEMNVSTLELGDSALYLCASSFRLADTDTQYFGPGTRLTVL.

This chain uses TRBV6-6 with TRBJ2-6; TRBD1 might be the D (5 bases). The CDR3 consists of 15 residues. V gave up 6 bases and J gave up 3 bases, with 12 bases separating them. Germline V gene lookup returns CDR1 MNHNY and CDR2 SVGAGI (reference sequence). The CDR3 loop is CASRVRTIGANVLTF. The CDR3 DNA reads TGTGCCAGCAGGGTCCGGACAATTGGGGCCAACGTCCTGACTTTC.

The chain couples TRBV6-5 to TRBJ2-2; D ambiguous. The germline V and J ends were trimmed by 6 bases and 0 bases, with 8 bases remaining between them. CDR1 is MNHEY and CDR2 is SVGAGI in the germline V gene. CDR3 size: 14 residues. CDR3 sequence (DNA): TGTGCCAGCAGATGGGCTACGAACACCGGGGAGCTGTTTTTT. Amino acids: CASRWATNTGELFF.